One and the same sample provided the 9 T cell receptor beta chains below, sequenced in a study of blood T cells in healthy people across ages. Primers used in a second PCR of about 7 to 12 cycles were a sample-barcoded 5' primer and a J-beta primer mix. TCRdb re-called the 5' RACE reads with MiXCR, one entry per CDR3 protein. Of 580,000 or so distinct CDR3 sequences in the sample, 47% were seen once. The material sequenced was blood. The receptors stem from a man at least 80 years old in good health.

The table lists this clonotype with a few counts. This chain links TRBV18 with TRBJ2-1; the match to TRBD1 covers 7 bases. The germline V gene encodes CDR1 KGHSH and CDR2 LQKENI. V lost 4 bases and J lost 0; bases outside the gene matches: 9. There are 17 residues in the CDR3. Here the CDR3 DNA reads TGTGCCAGCTCACAGGGGTTGGACAGGACCTCCTACAATGAGCAGTTCTTC. Protein: CASSQGLDRTSYNEQFF.

V is TRBV7-2 and J is TRBJ2-7, with 8 positions matching TRBD2. CDR3 length equals 14 residues. Trimming cost V 5 bases and J 2 bases; bases outside gene matches: 5. Per germline, CDR1 SGHTA and CDR2 FQGNSA. CDR3 in DNA: TGTGCCAGCAGCCGAGGGGGACTAGCCTACGAGCAGTACTTC. Its protein is CASSRGGLAYEQYF.

The chain links TRBV6-1 to TRBJ2-2, with D possibly being TRBD2 (5 bases). V was cut by 6 bases and J by 1 base, with 21 bases left in between. CDR1 is MNHNS, CDR2 SASEGT, per germline. The CDR3 is made up of 18 amino acids. In DNA, the CDR3 is TGTGCCAGCAGCGGGGATTCACAACGGCCGCTGAACACCGGGGAGCTGTTTTTT. It yields the protein CASSGDSQRPLNTGELFF.

This clonotype was observed a single time. This sequence joins TRBV12-3 or TRBV12-4 and TRBJ1-5; D is unresolved. The CDR3 length is 12 residues. The V end lost 1 base, the J end lost 9 bases, and 7 bases lay between the germline ends. The CDR3 nucleotides read TGTGCCAGCAGTTTAGTTATATCGCCCCAGCATTTT. It encodes CASSLVISPQHF.

This clonotype appeared a few times. This could be a read error, since a much larger clone is one nucleotide away. This chain connects TRBV6-5 to TRBJ2-7; 9 bases align to TRBD2. The CDR3 runs 15 residues. The germline gives CDR1 MNHEY, CDR2 SVGAGI. V gave up 2 bases and J gave up 2 bases; unmatched junction bases: 4. The CDR3 region is CASSYASSGTYEQYF. CDR3 nucleotides: TGTGCCAGCAGTTACGCTTCTAGCGGGACCTACGAGCAGTACTTC.

Concerning this clonotype: Given a much more abundant clone one base away, this may be a read error. The CDR3 spells CASGPSGGYEQYF. For the CDR3, the DNA is TGTGCCAGCGGCCCATCGGGAGGGTACGAGCAGTACTTC. This chain links TRBV11-2 with TRBJ2-4; 8 nucleotides align to TRBD2. The end of the DNA aligns better with TRBJ2-7, so the J call may be wrong. Germline values: CDR1 SGHAT, CDR2 FQNNGV. The CDR3 runs to 13 residues.

This clonotype was picked up a small number of times. The J gene is TRBJ2-7, the V gene TRBV7-2, with no clear D. Between the trimmed V and J ends, which lost 2 bases and 0 bases, there was a span of 11 bases. Germline CDR1 is SGHTA and CDR2 is FQGNSA. This CDR3 comprises 15 residues. The CDR3 spells CASSLLGRSSYEQYF. The CDR3 nucleotides read TGTGCCAGCAGCTTATTAGGCAGGTCCTCCTACGAGCAGTACTTC.

This sequence joins TRBV29-1 and TRBJ2-3; TRBD2 matches at 10 bases. Trimming cost V 7 bases and J 4 bases; bases outside gene matches: 8. Germline CDR1 reads SQVTM; CDR2 reads ANQGSEA. The CDR3 has 14 residues. The CDR3 DNA follows: TGCAGCGGTACTCCGGGACTAGCGCCAGATACGCAGTATTTT. Protein product: CSGTPGLAPDTQYF.

This chain connects TRBV5-6 to TRBJ1-5, with 8 bases identical to TRBD1. Germline V gene data show CDR1 as SGHDT and CDR2 as YYEEEE. The length of the CDR3 is 15 residues. After removal of 4 bases from V and 7 bases from J, the junction contained 10 bases not matched to a gene. CDR3 in amino acids: CASSARQGKGQPQHF. The CDR3 region has the DNA TGTGCCAGCAGCGCTAGACAGGGGAAGGGACAGCCCCAGCATTTT.